This is a list of T cell receptor beta chains from one sample in a study of regulatory T cells in long-lasting Graves disease. MiXCR was run by TCRdb on the multiplex PCR reads, yielding one entry per CDR3 protein. Among some 250,000 distinct CDR3 sequences listed, 20% to 25% were seen once. Sequenced here: peripheral blood mononuclear cells (PBMCs), sampled at new diagnosis, from a patient treated with antithyroid drugs. These receptors were taken from a female donor with Graves disease. Both conserved end residues are part of each CDR3. Fields, in order: clone size, V gene, D gene, CDR3 length, J gene, CDR3 DNA, CDR3 protein. D genes are given only for firm matches. Part of the rows lack a size; the others show once, few, many or a class for expanded clones.

size: many; V: TRBV6-1; D: NA; length: 13; J: TRBJ2-5; DNA: TGTGCCAGCAGCCACATGCGGGGAGAGACCCAGTACTTC; CDR3: CASSHMRGETQYF
size: many; V: TRBV24-1; D: NA; length: 13; J: TRBJ2-7; DNA: TGTGCCACCAGTGAGGATTATTTCTACGAGCAGTACTTC; CDR3: CATSEDYFYEQYF
size: few; V: TRBV6-2/TRBV6-3; D: TRBD1; length: 16; J: TRBJ2-7; DNA: TGTGCCAGCAGTTACCCAGGACAGGGGGCAACCTACGAGCAGTACTTC; CDR3: CASSYPGQGATYEQYF
size: few; V: TRBV9; D: NA; length: 12; J: TRBJ1-1; DNA: TGTGCCAGCAGCAGGGCTGGCACTGAAGCTTTCTTT; CDR3: CASSRAGTEAFF
size: NA; V: TRBV19; D: NA; length: 14; J: TRBJ1-5; DNA: TGTGCAAGTAACCCTGGAGGGTTTAATCAGCCCCAGCATTTT; CDR3: CASNPGGFNQPQHF
size: many; V: TRBV12-3/TRBV12-4; D: TRBD1; length: 14; J: TRBJ1-1; DNA: TGTGCCAGCAGTTTAGGATACAGGGGGCATGTAGCTTTCTTT; CDR3: CASSLGYRGHVAFF
size: many; V: TRBV7-2; D: NA; length: 13; J: TRBJ1-1; DNA: TGTGCCAGCAGCTTAGATCCGAACACTGAAGCTTTCTTT; CDR3: CASSLDPNTEAFF
size: NA; V: TRBV7-2; D: TRBD2; length: 16; J: TRBJ2-1; DNA: TGTGCCAGCAGCTTAGGGCCTAGCGGAAACTACAATGAGCAGTTCTTC; CDR3: CASSLGPSGNYNEQFF
size: NA; V: TRBV4-1; D: NA; length: 14; J: TRBJ1-6; DNA: TGCGCCAGCAGCCAACGGCAGGTTAATTCACCCCTCCACTTT; CDR3: CASSQRQVNSPLHF
size: many; V: TRBV12-3/TRBV12-4; D: NA; length: 13; J: TRBJ2-3; DNA: TGTGCCAGCAGTTTTGCCATCACAGATACGCAGTATTTT; CDR3: CASSFAITDTQYF
size: once; V: TRBV7-2; D: TRBD2; length: 17; J: TRBJ2-3; DNA: TGTGCCAGCAGCGGTGTTTCGTTTTGGGGGGGGGCAGATACGCAGTATTTT; CDR3: CASSGVSFWGGADTQYF
size: many; V: TRBV2; D: NA; length: 12; J: TRBJ2-3; DNA: TGTGCCAGCAGACAGGCCCAAGATACGCAGTATTTT; CDR3: CASRQAQDTQYF
size: many; V: TRBV2; D: TRBD2; length: 15; J: TRBJ2-1; DNA: TGTGCCAGCAGTGAGGGAGCGGGGGGGCCCAATGAGCAGTTCTTC; CDR3: CASSEGAGGPNEQFF
size: many; V: TRBV5-5; D: TRBD1; length: 15; J: TRBJ2-7; DNA: TGTGCCAGCAGACCAGCGAGGGACAGGGCCCACGAGCAGTACTTC; CDR3: CASRPARDRAHEQYF
size: many; V: TRBV12-5; D: TRBD2; length: 14; J: TRBJ2-7; DNA: TGTGCTAGTGGTTTGGTAGGGAGGGCCTACGAGCAGTACTTC; CDR3: CASGLVGRAYEQYF